This entry features one T cell receptor beta chain sequence. Its antigen is unknown. No much larger clonotype is one base removed from it; base qualities were not supplied. From the cysteine up to the phenylalanine, the CDR3 has a length of 20 residues. Only the CDR3 DNA is retained, 60 bases long and in frame from the first base. Trimming removed 3 bases from V and 1 base from J; the gene matches leave 17 bases unexplained. The germline V gene (reference sequence) specifies LNHNV as CDR1 and YYDKDF as CDR2. This sample is part of a study of shared clonotypes between healthy human individuals (TCRdb year 2020). Background for the entire study: The cohort included three men and a couple of women between 18 and 49 years of age. Between about 0.8 and 9 billion PBMCs per donor were obtained by leukapheresis. To estimate repertoire size and how much clonotypes are shared between individuals, the study performed deep sequencing of blood TCR repertoires from 4 to 6 healthy adults. For each donor, CD4 naive and CD4 memory were each given three plates, CD8 naive was given two plates, and CD8 memory was given one plate. Different laboratories and diverse techniques were used to prepare libraries and sequence TCR repertoires, to increase sequencing depth and limit assay-specific biases.

Healthy HIV-negative adults with no recently reported acute infections or vaccinations were included as donors. Only Caucasian adults living in Nashville, Tennessee, USA were represented among the donors. CD4+ T cells were enriched through magnetic negative selection, after which naive cells were positively selected on CD45RA and the remaining negative fraction served as the memory subset. Blood was collected by leukapheresis, and PBMCs were isolated by Ficoll-Histopaque density gradient centrifugation and then cryopreserved in liquid nitrogen vapor phase. Analytical flow cytometry was used to check the purity and quantity of every magnetically sorted T cell population. Genomic DNA was isolated from every sorted fraction and measured by UV absorbance on a Nanodrop 2000c. Using the deep immunoSEQ assay, TCR CDR3 regions were amplified from genomic DNA by multiplex PCR. Extracted genomic DNA from each cell subset was distributed evenly across all wells of several immunoSEQ 96-well plates, and each plate was treated as a replicate. For sorted subsets, about 200 ng genomic DNA, equal to some 30,000 T cell genomes, was loaded into each replicate PCR. Purified libraries were quantified with a Qubit 3.0 fluorometer, sized on a Bioanalyzer 2100, and re-quantified with the KAPA Library Quantification kit. A separate single-read 150-cycle Illumina NextSeq 550 flow cell was used to sequence each immunoSEQ 96-well plate. Processing in the source paper ran as follows. Because the immunoSEQ output held only junctional sequences and lacked quality scores, the filtering could not match the filtering applied to full-length reads. Sequences were annotated with PyIR, a Python wrapper for IgBLAST v1.9, and V/J genes and CDR3 were assigned using IMGT germline references. Any read was removed if the V/J assignment was weak (E-value above 1e-6), the CDR3 was missing, or the read contained stop codons, out-of-frame junctions, or ambiguous translated residues. A V3J clonotype was defined by an identical inferred V gene, J gene, and CDR3 amino acid sequence. Percentage overlap between repertoires was calculated by dividing the number of shared unique clonotypes by the size of the smaller repertoire. Three approaches were used to assess repertoire richness: RTK rarefaction, the Chao1 estimator, and Recon v2.1 estimates of unobserved clonotypes. Generation probabilities were computed with OLGA for all TCRbeta clonotypes obtained by the gDNA method from several donors. TCRdb limited this immuneACCESS table to in-frame rearrangements with V and J called. A share of clones is missing; checked studies link under half to unresolved V genes, and the rest is unexplained. V and J calls and clone size are copied from that table; D and trimming were computed from the DNA. This sample comprises 2 million to 3 million clones, 80% to 95% of them detected only once. Of the sample, approximately 0.36% falls within the top ten clones.

Findings and caveats that apply to the study as a whole: Rarefaction of sorted-subset datasets indicated incomplete sequencing despite the large sequencing depth. The genetic and exposure-history diversity represented was limited by the small number of donors. Higher generation probabilities were observed for clonotypes shared by all four sorted-subset donors than for non-shared clonotypes. Naive subsets generally had larger estimated clonotype richness than memory subsets did. Based on pairwise subsampling, the degree of clonotype sharing among donors was expected to be affected by sequencing depth. Sampling was limited to blood, and TCR repertoires in tissue likely differ from TCR repertoires in blood. Sharing across several donors was observed for 5% to 6.5% of naive CD4, 3.5% of naive CD8, over 2% of memory CD4, and roughly 0.43% of memory CD8 clonotypes.

The origin of this receptor is a man in his late teens or twenties in good health. Some clones in this sample may be carry-over from other donors' samples. The sequence is built from TRBV15 and TRBJ2-5; the central 10 bases match TRBD1. The sample taken for sequencing was naive CD4+ T cells from PBMCs. What the cell subset or site label conveys for this sample: CD45RA+ positively selected. The CDR3 here reads CATSRKWGSGTGESQETQYF. Read as DNA, the sequence is TGTGCCACCAGCAGGAAATGGGGGAGTGGGACAGGGGAGTCCCAAGAGACCCAGTACTTC.